This TCR beta chain was sequenced in a study of T-cell memory formation after mild COVID-19 (dated by TCRdb to about 2021). Regarding the study in general: Most TCR sequence clusters were specific to one of the two donors. In a couple of donors, T-cell clones that expanded and contracted after mild COVID-19 were followed by sequencing TCRalpha and TCRbeta repertoires longitudinally. The cohort was made up of two young adult volunteers, one female and one male, who were previously healthy.

Instrument on record: Illumina NovaSeq 6000. TCRalpha and TCRbeta cDNA libraries were built by 5'RACE with constant-segment primers, adding sample barcodes and unique molecular identifiers. RNA was extracted from every sample with Trizol reagent. Libraries were amplified in two PCR steps, with a second sample barcode and Illumina TruSeq adapters added in the second step. The libraries were sequenced on an Illumina NovaSeq using 2 x 150 bp paired-end reads. The original pipeline was this. With migec v1.2.7, reads were demultiplexed and then collapsed into UMI-guided consensus sequences. Using mixcr v2.1.11, UMI consensuses were aligned to TRA and TRB V and J templates and then assembled into clonotypes. A clonotype was counted as expanded or contracted only when both edgeR and NoisET called the clonotype significant, with the noise models trained on biological replicates. For edgeR calls, a false discovery rate-adjusted p below 0.01 and a log2 fold-change threshold of 1 were applied. As an exploratory analysis of dynamics, max-normalized trajectories of the 1000 most abundant clonotypes were examined with PCA combined with hierarchical clustering. Separately sequenced CD4+ and CD8+ repertoires were used to assign a CD4 or CD8 phenotype to each responding clone. TCRdb reprocessed the public reads (quality trimming at Q25 with fastp, clone calling with MiXCR) and kept in-frame beta chains. Rows are combined by CDR3 protein, so each entry shows the most common genes and DNA. The V and J calls and clone size come from TCRdb's table, not from the authors' own analysis. The sample table contains about 130,000 distinct CDR3 sequences; only one count was recorded for roughly 6% of them. 2% to 2.5% of the sample comes from the top ten.

Relative to germline, V is 3 bases shorter and J is 5 bases shorter, with 13 bases between their ends. CDR1 DFQATT and CDR2 SNEGSKA were looked up in the germline V gene (reference sequence). The CDR3 sequence holds 13 residues, the cysteine and phenylalanine included. Left in the record is the CDR3 DNA by itself, 39 bases read in frame from the first base. Ficoll-Paque density gradient centrifugation was used to isolate PBMCs. The table lists this clonotype with many counts. It has no known antigen specificity. No much larger clone is present one base from it, and per-base qualities are unavailable. The investigation overall reported the following: Some responding clones were found in pre-infection memory, which suggests that pre-existing cross-reactive memory T cells took part in the SARS-CoV-2 response. Contracting CD4+ clones appeared mostly in the CM and EM memory subsets, whereas CD8+ clones were enriched in EMRA. SARS-CoV-2 specificity of the second-wave clones peaking on day 37 was not confirmed. Balanced CD4/CD8 phenotypes were observed for clones contracting from day 15 to 85, whereas a bias towards CD4+ was observed for a second wave of clones expanding from day 15 to 37. The study included only a couple of mild cases, and larger cohorts that include severe cases with pre-infection samples were judged to be necessary.

The sample taken for sequencing was PBMCs or a T cell subset sorted from them (not recorded which). Recombination linked TRBV20-1 to TRBJ2-5; the D gene identity is not certain. This clonotype was obtained from an adult woman who had mild COVID-19 (a few samples of this study predate the infection). The sample titles of this study are shuffled in the database, so cell type and time point are left out; the donor was told from shared clones. The nucleotides read TGCAGTGCTAGGATTCCTAGTACCGAGACCCAGTACTTC. The translation is CSARIPSTETQYF.